The 22 T cell receptor beta chains reported below all come from one sample, sequenced in a study of cytomegalovirus exposure and HLA in healthy donors (dated by TCRdb to about 2017). The library was made by the immunoSEQ multiplex PCR assay. For the multiplex PCR, a mixture combining 60 forward primers for TCR Vbeta segments and 13 reverse primers for TCR Jbeta segments was used. TCRdb holds this immuneACCESS table with in-frame rearrangements only. Some clones are missing; in checked studies, unresolved V genes explain under half, and the rest has no known cause. The sample table records 150,000 to 200,000 clones; about four fifths of these occur just once. The ten largest account for 6% to 7.5% of the sample. Sequenced input: PBMCs. These receptor sequences come from a man aged 30 to 39 in good health and CMV-seropositive.

In its sample, this clone was seen once. The V call is TRBV4-2, the J call TRBJ2-2; D is undetermined. Germline CDR1 reads LGHNA; CDR2 reads YNFKEQ. The V and J ends lost 3 bases and 3 bases respectively, with 5 bases between them. The CDR3 has 13 residues. CDR3 region: CASSHSDTGELFF. The CDR3 nucleotides read TGTGCCAGCAGCCACAGCGACACCGGGGAGCTGTTTTTT.

The chain carries TRBV23-1 and TRBJ1-5; 8 bases fit TRBD1. TRBV23-1 is noted as an ORF with a role that remains uncertain. The CDR3 covers 16 residues. Trimming took 2 bases from V and 5 from J; bases not matched to a gene: 8. DNA of the CDR3: TGCGCCAGCAGTCAAAGGACAGGGAATATTCATCAGCCCCAGCATTTT. Translation gives CASSQRTGNIHQPQHF.

This chain joins TRBV2 and TRBJ2-7; possibly TRBD1 for D (6 bases). CDR1 SNHLY and CDR2 FYNNEI come from the germline V gene. The V gene lost 8 bases and the J gene lost 1 base, with 15 bases spanning the gap. This CDR3 is 14 amino acids long. The CDR3 here is CASGVAGDSYEQYF. The CDR3 DNA follows: TGTGCCAGCGGTGTTGCAGGGGATTCCTACGAGCAGTACTTC.

This rearrangement joins TRBV5-4 to TRBJ1-1; no reliable D call. Trimming stripped 2 bases from V and 2 bases from J, with 4 bases between. CDR3 length: 12 amino acids. The germline CDR1 and CDR2 sequences are SGHNT and YYREEE (reference sequence). CDR3 bases: TGTGCCAGCAGCTTCCCAAACACTGAAGCTTTCTTT. Protein sequence: CASSFPNTEAFF.

The V and J genes are TRBV5-1 and TRBJ1-2, with a weak D call TRBD1 (6 bases). V was pared by 3 bases and J by 6 bases, with 21 bases between. The germline V gene encodes CDR1 SGHRS and CDR2 YFSETQ. This CDR3 region has 16 residues. The CDR3 DNA reads as TGCGCCAGCAGCTCCTCCTCCAGGGGCCCGGAGGATGGCTACACCTTC. It specifies CASSSSSRGPEDGYTF.

This clone was observed a single time. The V gene is TRBV4-3, the J gene TRBJ2-3; TRBD2 aligns across 12 bases. The CDR3 length is 19 residues. Germline V lookup: CDR1 LGHNA, CDR2 YSLEER. Germline trimming cut 0 bases from V and 3 bases from J; bases unmatched to any gene: 10. CDR3 sequence reads: CASSQDDSLAGGHTDTQYF. The CDR3 DNA follows: TGCGCCAGCAGCCAAGATGATAGTCTAGCGGGGGGGCATACAGATACGCAGTATTTT.

The V gene is TRBV27, the J gene TRBJ2-5, with D tentatively TRBD1 (6 bases). The J call may not be correct, given that the DNA end is closer to TRBJ2-7. CDR3 length: 15 residues. The germline V gene has CDR1 MNHEY and CDR2 SMNVEV (reference sequence). CDR3 sequence reads: CASSPGTWSSYEQYF. CDR3 DNA sequence: TGTGCCAGCAGCCCGGGGACATGGAGCTCCTACGAGCAGTACTTC.

This clone was detected once. The chain joins TRBV28 to TRBJ2-5; 7 bases line up with TRBD2. The CDR3 extends over 14 amino acids. V shed 6 bases and J 4 bases; nucleotides not matched to a gene: 8. Looked up from germline, CDR1 is MDHEN and CDR2 is SYDVKM. CDR3 in amino acids: CASSLTSPRETQYF. Written as DNA, the CDR3 is TGTGCCAGCAGCCTGACTAGCCCCCGAGAGACCCAGTACTTC.

V usage is TRBV9 and J usage is TRBJ2-7; 8 positions match TRBD1. CDR3 length: 16 residues. V dropped 0 bases and J dropped 3; count of bases not matched to a gene: 8. Germline CDR1 and CDR2: SGDLS and YYNGEE. The DNA for the CDR3 is TGTGCCAGCAGCGTAGGGGCCTCGACAGGGGACTACGAGCAGTACTTC. Encoded protein: CASSVGASTGDYEQYF.

The genes are TRBV6-6 and TRBJ1-4; 10 bases align to TRBD1. Germline V gene data show CDR1 as MNHNY and CDR2 as SVGAGI (reference sequence). V was pared by 1 base and J by 8 bases, with 1 base of the junction left unmatched. The CDR3 length is 14 residues. CDR3 DNA: TGTGCCAGCAGTTACTTGGACAGGGGGGAAAAACTGTTTTTT. Residues: CASSYLDRGEKLFF.

This sequence joins TRBV19 and TRBJ1-1, with 7 bases fitting TRBD1. The germline CDR1 and CDR2 sequences are LNHDA and SQIVND (reference sequence). J lost 8 bases, V lost 7 bases, and 7 bases had no gene match. The CDR3 consists of 12 residues. CDR3 loop: CASNPTGKEAFF. In nucleotides, the CDR3 is TGTGCCAGTAACCCGACAGGGAAGGAAGCTTTCTTT.

The chain couples TRBV9 to TRBJ2-5, with 9 bases matching TRBD2. In germline, CDR1 is SGDLS, CDR2 YYNGEE. The CDR3 totals 15 residues. V lost 2 bases and J lost 1; bases outside the gene matches: 3. The CDR3, as DNA: TGTGCCAGCAGCGTTTCTAGCGGGATCCAAGAGACCCAGTACTTC. Translating it yields CASSVSSGIQETQYF.

This clone has a single count. The gene calls are TRBV27 and TRBJ2-5, with 7 bases matching TRBD1. Unmatched junction bases numbered 11, after V lost 5 bases and J lost 5 bases. The CDR3 has 15 amino acids. Germline loops: CDR1 MNHEY, CDR2 SMNVEV (reference sequence). CDR3 sequence (DNA): TGTGCCAGCAGTCCGGCCAGGGGGTTCCGGGAGACCCAGTACTTC. Amino acids: CASSPARGFRETQYF.

This clone was observed a handful of times. J is TRBJ2-7 and V is TRBV6-6; 9 bases are shared with TRBD1. J gave up 4 bases and V 4 bases, and 5 bases lay outside the gene matches. Per germline, CDR1 MNHNY and CDR2 SVGAGI (reference sequence). CDR3 length: 14 amino acids. DNA for the CDR3: TGTGCCAGCAGTTCGGACAGGGGATTGTACGAGCAGTACTTC. Translated: CASSSDRGLYEQYF.

This chain uses TRBV6-1 with TRBJ1-1; the match to TRBD1 covers 11 bases. V shed 2 bases and J 0 bases; nucleotides not matched to a gene: 14. The CDR3 covers 20 residues. Germline V gene lookup returns CDR1 MNHNS and CDR2 SASEGT. The CDR3 protein is CASSEKSYLGQGALNTEAFF. CDR3 bases: TGTGCCAGCAGTGAAAAGTCGTACCTCGGACAGGGGGCGCTGAACACTGAAGCTTTCTTT.

The gene calls are TRBV7-2 and TRBJ2-7; TRBD2 agrees at 9 bases. The CDR3 contains 15 residues. With V trimmed by 5 bases and J by 0 bases, 5 bases remained unmatched. Per the germline V gene, CDR1 is SGHTA and CDR2 is FQGNSA. Here the CDR3 reads CASSESSGISYEQYF. As DNA, the CDR3 is TGTGCCAGCAGCGAATCTAGCGGGATCTCCTACGAGCAGTACTTC. Full variable domain (outside the CDR3, taken from reference TRBV7-2 and TRBJ2-7): GAGVSQSPSNKVTEKGKDVELRCDPISGHTALYWYRQSLGQGLEFLIYFQGNSAPDKSGLPSDRFSAERTGGSVSTLTIQRTQQEDSAVYLCASSESSGISYEQYFGPGTRLTVT.

The chain employs TRBV25-1 and TRBJ1-1; 10 bases are shared with TRBD1. The junction had 13 bases not matched to a gene; V was cut back by 8 bases and J by 10 bases. The CDR3 is 14 amino acids. Germline V gives CDR1 MGHDK, CDR2 SYGVNS. The chain's CDR3 is CASCGVGQGPGAFF. DNA of the CDR3: TGTGCCAGCTGCGGTGTGGGACAGGGGCCTGGAGCTTTCTTT.

This clone showed up just once. The V and J genes are TRBV14 and TRBJ2-7, with D maybe TRBD2 (6 bases). Germline CDR1 and CDR2: SGHDN and FVKESK. This CDR3 spans 14 amino acids. V was shortened by 4 bases and J by 4 bases, with 14 bases between the two germline ends. CDR3 nucleotides: TGTGCCAGCAGCCGGGAGGCCGGGCTATACGAGCAGTACTTC. This sequence encodes CASSREAGLYEQYF. The full variable domain, in which reference TRBV14 and TRBJ2-7 provide the parts outside the CDR3, is EAGVTQFPSHSVIEKGQTVTLRCDPISGHDNLYWYRRVMGKEIKFLLHFVKESKQDESGMPNNRFLAERTGGTYSTLKVQPAELEDSGVYFCASSREAGLYEQYFGPGTRLTVT.

The V and J genes are TRBV2 and TRBJ2-3; 8 bases are shared with TRBD2. The CDR3 sequence is 15 residues long. The ends lost 5 bases at V and 2 bases at J; junction bases unmatched: 6. Germline CDR1 is SNHLY and CDR2 is FYNNEI. Written as DNA, the CDR3 is TGTGCCAGCAGTCGAGCGGGGGAGACCACAGATACGCAGTATTTT. Amino acid sequence: CASSRAGETTDTQYF.

The chain recombines TRBV27 with TRBJ1-2; tentative D call: TRBD1 (6 bases). Trimming removed 8 bases from V and 3 bases from J, with 13 bases in between. CDR3 size: 13 residues. Germline CDR1 MNHEY, CDR2 SMNVEV (reference sequence). The CDR3 protein is CASAQGTYYGYTF. The CDR3 DNA reads TGTGCCAGCGCCCAGGGGACCTACTATGGCTACACCTTC.

V gene TRBV11-2 combines with J gene TRBJ2-7; TRBD2 matches 8 bases. V trimming: 7 bases; J trimming: 3 bases; junction bases outside the gene matches: 8. This CDR3 comprises 14 residues. Per the germline V gene, CDR1 is SGHAT and CDR2 is FQNNGV. CDR3 nucleotides: TGTGCCAGCAATGGAGCGGGGGCTTTCTACGAGCAGTACTTC. Protein: CASNGAGAFYEQYF.

The chain uses TRBV5-1 and TRBJ1-1, with D possibly being TRBD1 (5 bases). Trimming stripped 2 bases from V and 0 bases from J, with 11 bases between. CDR1 and CDR2 (germline): SGHRS, YFSETQ. This CDR3 has 15 amino acids. In DNA, the CDR3 is TGCGCCAGCAGCTTTAATTCGGGGGTGAACACTGAAGCTTTCTTT. This gives the protein CASSFNSGVNTEAFF.